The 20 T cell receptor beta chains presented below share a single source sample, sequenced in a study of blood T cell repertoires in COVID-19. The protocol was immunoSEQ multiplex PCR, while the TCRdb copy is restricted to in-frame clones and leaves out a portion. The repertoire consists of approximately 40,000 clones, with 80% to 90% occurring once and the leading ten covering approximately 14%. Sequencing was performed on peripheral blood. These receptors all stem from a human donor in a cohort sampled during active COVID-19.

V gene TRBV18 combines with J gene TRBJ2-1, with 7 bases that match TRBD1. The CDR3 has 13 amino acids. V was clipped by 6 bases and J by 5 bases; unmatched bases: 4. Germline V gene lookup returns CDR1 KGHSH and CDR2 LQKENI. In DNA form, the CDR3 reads TGTGCCAGCTCGTCTGGGACAGACAATGAGCAGTTCTTC. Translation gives CASSSGTDNEQFF.

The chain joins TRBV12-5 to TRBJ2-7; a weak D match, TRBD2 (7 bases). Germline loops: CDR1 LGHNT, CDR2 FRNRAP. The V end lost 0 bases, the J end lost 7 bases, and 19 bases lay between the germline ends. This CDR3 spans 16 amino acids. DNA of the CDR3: TGTGCTAGTGGTTTGGTACAGGGAGGGCCCTGGGGGGAGCAGTACTTC. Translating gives CASGLVQGGPWGEQYF. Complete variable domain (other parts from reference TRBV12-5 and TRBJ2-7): DARVTQTPRHKVTEMGQEVTMRCQPILGHNTVFWYRQTMMQGLELLAYFRNRAPLDDSGMPKDRFSAEMPDATLATLKIQPSEPRDSAVYFCASGLVQGGPWGEQYFGPGTRLTVT.

CDR3 loop: CASSLLSGVGYTF. CDR3 DNA sequence: TGTGCCAGCAGTTTACTTAGCGGGGTGGGCTACACCTTC. The genes are TRBV12-3 or TRBV12-4 and TRBJ1-2, with unresolved D. V lost 2 bases to trimming and J lost 8 bases, with 12 bases between them. The CDR3 extends over 13 amino acids.

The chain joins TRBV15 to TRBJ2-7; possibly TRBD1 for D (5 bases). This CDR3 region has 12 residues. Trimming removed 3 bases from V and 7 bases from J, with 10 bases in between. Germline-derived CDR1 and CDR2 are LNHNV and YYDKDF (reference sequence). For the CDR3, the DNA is TGTGCCACCAGCAGTGGGGCCTCTGAGCAGTACTTC. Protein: CATSSGASEQYF.

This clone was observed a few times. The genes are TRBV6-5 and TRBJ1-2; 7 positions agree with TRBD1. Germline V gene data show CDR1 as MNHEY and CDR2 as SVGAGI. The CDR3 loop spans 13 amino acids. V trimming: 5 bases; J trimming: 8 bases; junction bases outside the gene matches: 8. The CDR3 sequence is CASSKTGSEGYTF. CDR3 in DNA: TGTGCCAGCAGTAAGACAGGGTCGGAAGGCTACACCTTC.

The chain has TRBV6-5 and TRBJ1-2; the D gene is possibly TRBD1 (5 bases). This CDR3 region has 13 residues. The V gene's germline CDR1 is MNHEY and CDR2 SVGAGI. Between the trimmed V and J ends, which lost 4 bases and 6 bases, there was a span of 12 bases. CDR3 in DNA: TGTGCCAGCAGTTCGGAACAGGCCCATGGCTACACCTTC. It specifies CASSSEQAHGYTF.

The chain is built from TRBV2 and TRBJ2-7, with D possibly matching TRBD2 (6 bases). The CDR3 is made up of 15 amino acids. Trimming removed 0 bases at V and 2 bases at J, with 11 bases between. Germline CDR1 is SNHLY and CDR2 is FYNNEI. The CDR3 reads CASSEAQGLAYEQYF. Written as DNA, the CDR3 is TGTGCCAGCAGTGAAGCGCAGGGACTCGCCTACGAGCAGTACTTC.

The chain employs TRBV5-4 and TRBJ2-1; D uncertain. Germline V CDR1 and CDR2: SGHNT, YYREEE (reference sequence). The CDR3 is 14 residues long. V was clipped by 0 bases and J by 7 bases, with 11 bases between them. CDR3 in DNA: TGTGCCAGCAGCTTGGGCCATAATCAGAATGAGCAGTTCTTC. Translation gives CASSLGHNQNEQFF.

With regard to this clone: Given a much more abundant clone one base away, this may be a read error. The CDR3 is CASRTGGTDTQYF. The CDR3 DNA is TGTGCCAGCAGAACAGGGGGCACAGATACGCAGTATTTT. The rearrangement joins TRBV25-1 to TRBJ2-3; TRBD1 agrees at 7 bases. This CDR3 contains 13 residues. Germline V lookup: CDR1 MGHDK, CDR2 SYGVNS. The V and J ends lost 6 bases and 1 base, in that order; junction bases with no gene match: 1.

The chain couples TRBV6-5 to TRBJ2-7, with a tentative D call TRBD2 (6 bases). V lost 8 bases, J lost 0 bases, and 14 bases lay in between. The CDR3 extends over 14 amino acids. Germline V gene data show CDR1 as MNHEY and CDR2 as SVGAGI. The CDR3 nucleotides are TGTGCCAGCTCCTTGGCGGGGAGCTCCTACGAGCAGTACTTC. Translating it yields CASSLAGSSYEQYF.

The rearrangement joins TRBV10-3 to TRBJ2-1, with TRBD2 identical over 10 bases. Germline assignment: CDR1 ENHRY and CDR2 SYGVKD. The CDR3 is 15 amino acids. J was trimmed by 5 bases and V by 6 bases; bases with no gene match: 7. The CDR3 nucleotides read TGTGCCATCAGCTCCTTAGCGGGGGGCGACAATGAGCAGTTCTTC. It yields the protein CAISSLAGGDNEQFF.

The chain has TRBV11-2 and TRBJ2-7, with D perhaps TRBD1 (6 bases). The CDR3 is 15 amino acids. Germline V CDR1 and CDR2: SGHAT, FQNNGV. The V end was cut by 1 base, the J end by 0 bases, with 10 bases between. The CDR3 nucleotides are TGTGCCAGCAGCTTAGTTAGGGGGAGCTCCTACGAGCAGTACTTC. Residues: CASSLVRGSSYEQYF.

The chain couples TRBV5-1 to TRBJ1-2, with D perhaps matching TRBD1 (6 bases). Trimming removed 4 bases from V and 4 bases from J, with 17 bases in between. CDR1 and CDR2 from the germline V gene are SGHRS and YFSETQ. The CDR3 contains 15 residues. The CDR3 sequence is CASSTNRGGAYGYTF. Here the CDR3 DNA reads TGCGCCAGCAGCACAAACCGGGGGGGGGCCTATGGCTACACCTTC.

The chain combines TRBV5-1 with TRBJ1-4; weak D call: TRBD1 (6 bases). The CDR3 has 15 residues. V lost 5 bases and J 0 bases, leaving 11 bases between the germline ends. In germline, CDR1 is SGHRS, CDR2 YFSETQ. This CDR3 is CASRLTGTTNEKLFF. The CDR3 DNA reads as TGCGCCAGCAGATTAACAGGGACAACTAATGAAAAACTGTTTTTT.

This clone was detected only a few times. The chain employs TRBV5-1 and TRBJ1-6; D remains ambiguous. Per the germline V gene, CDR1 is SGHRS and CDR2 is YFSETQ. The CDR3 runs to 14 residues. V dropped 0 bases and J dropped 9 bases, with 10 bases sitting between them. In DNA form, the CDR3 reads TGCGCCAGCAGCTTGGCCGGTACCGCTTCACCCCTCCACTTT. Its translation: CASSLAGTASPLHF. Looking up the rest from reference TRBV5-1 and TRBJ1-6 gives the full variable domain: KAGVTQTPRYLIKTRGQQVTLSCSPISGHRSVSWYQQTPGQGLQFLFEYFSETQRNKGNFPGRFSGRQFSNSRSEMNVSTLELGDSALYLCASSLAGTASPLHFGNGTRLTVT.

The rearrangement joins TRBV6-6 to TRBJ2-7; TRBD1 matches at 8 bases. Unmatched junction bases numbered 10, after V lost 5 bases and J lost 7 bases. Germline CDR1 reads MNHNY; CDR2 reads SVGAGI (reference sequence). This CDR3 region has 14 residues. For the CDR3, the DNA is TGTGCCAGCAGTGTGAGGCAGGGGGCGGGTGAGCAGTACTTC. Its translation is CASSVRQGAGEQYF.

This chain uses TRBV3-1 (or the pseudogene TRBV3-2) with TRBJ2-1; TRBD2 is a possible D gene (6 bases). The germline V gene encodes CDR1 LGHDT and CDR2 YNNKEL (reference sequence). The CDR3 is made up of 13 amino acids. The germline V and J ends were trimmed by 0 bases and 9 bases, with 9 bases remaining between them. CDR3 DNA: TGTGCCAGCAGCCAAGACCTCGGGGGTGAGCAGTTCTTC. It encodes CASSQDLGGEQFF.

CDR3 sequence reads: CASSSGTTAYEQYF. CDR3 bases: TGTGCCAGCAGCTCCGGGACTACCGCCTACGAGCAGTACTTC. V and J are TRBV9 and TRBJ2-7; 7 bases agree with TRBD2. V shed 4 bases and J 2 bases; nucleotides not matched to a gene: 6. The CDR3 spans 14 residues. Germline CDR1 SGDLS, CDR2 YYNGEE.

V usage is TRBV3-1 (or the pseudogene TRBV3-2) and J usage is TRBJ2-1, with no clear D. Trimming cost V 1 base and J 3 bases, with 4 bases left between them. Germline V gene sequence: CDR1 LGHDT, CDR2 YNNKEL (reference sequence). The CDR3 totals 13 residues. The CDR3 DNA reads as TGTGCCAGCAGCCAAGCGGTCTACAATGAGCAGTTCTTC. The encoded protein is CASSQAVYNEQFF.

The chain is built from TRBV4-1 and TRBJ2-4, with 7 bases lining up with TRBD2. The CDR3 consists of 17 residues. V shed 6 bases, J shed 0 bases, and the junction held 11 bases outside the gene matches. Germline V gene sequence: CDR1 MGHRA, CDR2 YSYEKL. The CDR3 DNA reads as TGCGCCAGCAGGGGCACGGGGGGTGACCTAGCCAAAAACATTCAGTACTTC. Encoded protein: CASRGTGGDLAKNIQYF.